What follows are 2 T cell receptor beta chains derived from one specimen sequenced in a study of blood T cell repertoires in COVID-19. TCRdb's table, derived via immunoSEQ multiplex PCR, lists solely in-frame clones and lacks some. The repertoire holds about 190,000 clones, with approximately 82% as singletons. Sequencing used PBMCs or T cells enriched from blood (not recorded which). These receptors all stem from a woman in her forties or fifties who had recovered from COVID-19.

This clone came up a few times. The chain links TRBV7-8 to TRBJ2-1, with D unclear. The V and J ends lost 2 bases and 4 bases respectively, with 6 bases between them. CDR1 and CDR2 (germline): SGHVS, FQNEAQ. The CDR3 runs to 13 residues. CDR3 sequence (DNA): TGTGCCAGCAGCTTAAACTATTACAATGAGCAGTTCTTC. Its translation: CASSLNYYNEQFF.

The V gene is TRBV28, the J gene TRBJ2-7; TRBD1 agrees at 8 bases. Germline CDR1 reads MDHEN; CDR2 reads SYDVKM. The CDR3 is 15 amino acids. Losses at the gene ends were 6 bases for V and 2 bases for J; bases not matched to a gene: 9. The CDR3 spells CASRTTQGAPYEQYF. DNA of the CDR3: TGTGCCAGCAGAACCACCCAGGGGGCGCCCTACGAGCAGTACTTC.